The next 29 T cell receptor beta chains were all read from a single sample in a study of T cells in Graves' hyperthyroidism and ophthalmopathy. Authors of the study amplified TCR beta CDR3 regions from RNA transcripts. The study used the HTBI primer set for a first-round RT-PCR of the TCR CDR3. TCRdb recomputed calls from the multiplex PCR reads with MiXCR, one row per CDR3 protein. The sample includes fewer than 700,000 distinct CDR3 sequences, 17% of them seen just once. The sequenced material came from blood. The receptor set was obtained from a woman aged 18-29 years with Graves' ophthalmopathy.

This clonotype has a count of ten or more. The chain carries TRBV10-1 and TRBJ2-1, with D tentatively TRBD2 (5 bases). The CDR3 has 15 amino acids. Trimming left V 0 bases short and J 4 bases short, with 10 bases between. Germline assignment: CDR1 WNHNN and CDR2 SYGVQD (reference sequence). CDR3 coding DNA: TGCGCCAGCAGTGAGTCTCGGACGGGATACAATGAGCAGTTCTTC. Encoded protein: CASSESRTGYNEQFF.

This clonotype showed up just a few times. J is TRBJ2-7 and V is TRBV20-1, with 7 bases identical to TRBD1. The CDR3 loop spans 14 amino acids. The junction had 11 bases not matched to a gene; V was cut back by 7 bases and J by 2 bases. The germline CDR1 and CDR2 sequences are DFQATT and SNEGSKA (reference sequence). The CDR3 region has the DNA TGCAGTGTCCCCCCCGGGACAGCGACCTACGAGCAGTACTTC. Its translation: CSVPPGTATYEQYF.

On this clonotype: Germline and junction disagree at one end, which may indicate a read error. The chain recombines TRBV3-1 with TRBJ2-1; 12 bases are shared with TRBD2. The CDR3 loop spans 14 amino acids. Germline-derived CDR1 and CDR2 are LGHDT and YNNKEL (reference sequence). CDR3 nucleotide sequence: TGCGCCAGCAGCCACAGACTAGCGGGAGCTGAGCAGTTCTTC. Its protein is CASSHRLAGAEQFF.

This clonotype has at least ten counts. This rearrangement joins TRBV20-1 to TRBJ2-5; no definite D call. V shed 3 bases and J shed 1 base, with 9 bases lying between them. Looked up from germline, CDR1 is DFQATT and CDR2 is SNEGSKA (reference sequence). The CDR3 runs 13 residues. This CDR3 is CSARGNSQETQYF. Here the CDR3 DNA reads TGCAGTGCTAGGGGGAATTCCCAAGAGACCCAGTACTTC.

This clonotype was found many times. The gene calls are TRBV6-1 and TRBJ2-7, with D possibly being TRBD1 (6 bases). CDR3 length equals 19 residues. CDR1 is MNHNS, CDR2 SASEGT, per germline. The V gene lost 8 bases and the J gene lost 1 base, with 30 bases spanning the gap. CDR3 nucleotide sequence: TGTGCCAGCGCAGACCCCTCCCCTTGGTCCGGGACACCTTCCTACGAGCAGTACTTC. Its protein product is CASADPSPWSGTPSYEQYF.

This clonotype appeared once. The CDR3 nucleotides are TGTGCCAGTAGTATAATTGGACCTGGGGAGCTGTTTTTT. This sequence encodes CASSIIGPGELFF. The chain joins TRBV19 to TRBJ2-2; unclear D gene. Germline loops: CDR1 LNHDA, CDR2 SQIVND (reference sequence). V dropped 2 bases and J dropped 8 bases, with 9 bases sitting between them. The CDR3 contains 13 residues.

Of note for this clonotype: A much bigger clone sits one base away, suggesting this may be a read error. This chain links TRBV27 with TRBJ1-6; a possible D gene is TRBD1 (5 bases). The CDR3 is 14 residues long. Germline lookup yields CDR1 MNHEY and CDR2 SMNVEV (reference sequence). CDR3 loop: CASSFGTDYSPPHF. As DNA, the CDR3 is TGTGCCAGCAGTTTCGGGACGGATTATTCACCCCCCCACTTT.

This clonotype came up many times. This chain connects TRBV29-1 to TRBJ1-6; 7 positions agree with TRBD1. Per germline, CDR1 SQVTM and CDR2 ANQGSEA. The CDR3 sequence is 16 residues long. The ends lost 7 bases at V and 0 bases at J; junction bases unmatched: 9. The CDR3 region is CSAIVGDSSYNSPLHF. The CDR3 bases are TGCAGCGCCATCGTCGGGGACAGCTCCTATAATTCACCCCTCCACTTT.

The chain couples TRBV19 to TRBJ2-1; 8 bases match TRBD1. Germline lookup yields CDR1 LNHDA and CDR2 SQIVND (reference sequence). This CDR3 has 14 amino acids. After removal of 6 bases from V and 9 bases from J, the junction contained 10 bases not matched to a gene. CDR3 sequence reads: CASSSGQGGSEQFF. DNA for the CDR3: TGTGCCAGTAGCTCCGGACAGGGAGGCAGTGAGCAGTTCTTC.

This clonotype was found many times. This chain joins TRBV12-3 or TRBV12-4 and TRBJ1-1; D not certain. CDR3 length: 15 residues. V lost 0 bases and J 1 base, leaving 9 bases between the germline ends. The CDR3 loop is CASSLARSRNTEAFF. The CDR3 DNA reads as TGTGCCAGCAGTTTAGCGCGTAGCCGGAACACTGAAGCTTTCTTT.

This clonotype was found a few times. This sequence joins TRBV7-3 and TRBJ2-5, with 13 bases matching TRBD2. Germline lookup yields CDR1 SGHTA and CDR2 FQGTGA. After removal of 5 bases from V and 5 bases from J, the junction contained 17 bases not matched to a gene. The CDR3 loop spans 19 amino acids. CDR3 sequence (DNA): TGTGCCAGCAGCCCCCTCGGGGGTGGACTAGCGGGAGCCGGGGAGACCCAGTACTTC. This sequence encodes CASSPLGGGLAGAGETQYF.

This clonotype was seen more than once but under ten times. This chain connects TRBV4-1 to TRBJ1-4; 7 bases align to TRBD1. The V segment lost 3 bases and the J segment 5 bases; nucleotides outside the gene matches: 3. The CDR3 is 14 amino acids. In germline, CDR1 is MGHRA, CDR2 YSYEKL. In DNA form, the CDR3 reads TGCGCCAGCAGCCAGACAGGGCCCAATGAAAAACTGTTTTTT. This codes for CASSQTGPNEKLFF.

The V gene is TRBV28, the J gene TRBJ1-5; TRBD1 agrees at 9 bases. Germline V gene data show CDR1 as MDHEN and CDR2 as SYDVKM. This CDR3 spans 16 amino acids. V lost 2 bases, J lost 0 bases, and 2 bases stayed unmatched. CDR3 nucleotides: TGTGCCAGCAGTTTAAACAGGGGGCCTAGCAATCAGCCCCAGCATTTT. It specifies CASSLNRGPSNQPQHF.

The chain is built from TRBV28 and TRBJ2-7; TRBD2 matches at 7 bases. CDR3 length equals 14 residues. With 2 bases clipped from V and 4 bases from J, the junction kept 5 bases outside the gene matches. Germline-derived CDR1 and CDR2 are MDHEN and SYDVKM. The CDR3 nucleotides are TGTGCCAGCAGTTTAGCGGGAGCAGAATACGAGCAGTACTTC. Translated: CASSLAGAEYEQYF.

This clonotype was detected a few times. Germline is not matched at one junction end, which may reflect a read error. The rearrangement uses TRBV3-1 and TRBJ1-5; D call uncertain. Germline CDR1 is LGHDT and CDR2 is YNNKEL (reference sequence). There are 15 residues in the CDR3. The chain's CDR3 is CASSKEVGAAKPQHF. CDR3 DNA sequence: TGTGCCAGCAGCAAAGAGGTTGGTGCAGCAAAGCCCCAGCATTTT.

This clonotype was counted many times. The J gene is TRBJ2-2, the V gene TRBV3-1, with TRBD2 matching over 10 bases. Germline CDR1 LGHDT, CDR2 YNNKEL (reference sequence). The length of the CDR3 is 17 residues. V lost 1 base, J lost 2 bases, and 4 bases stayed unmatched. For the CDR3, the DNA is TGTGCCAGCAGCCAAGGAGTAGCGGGGGGAAACACCGGGGAGCTGTTTTTT. It codes for CASSQGVAGGNTGELFF.

The sample holds a few counts of this clonotype. The chain carries TRBV19 and TRBJ1-3; the D gene is possibly TRBD1 (5 bases). V lost 4 bases and J 3 bases, leaving 10 bases between the germline ends. Germline-derived CDR1 and CDR2 are LNHDA and SQIVND (reference sequence). CDR3 size: 14 residues. CDR3 sequence (DNA): TGTGCCAGTAGTACCCGGGACCTTGGAAACACCATATATTTT. This codes for CASSTRDLGNTIYF.

In its sample, this clonotype was seen many times. The CDR3: CATSRGGRDGTDTQYF. CDR3 nucleotide sequence: TGTGCCACCAGCAGAGGAGGGCGGGACGGCACAGATACGCAGTATTTT. This chain joins TRBV15 and TRBJ2-3; D might be TRBD2 (6 bases). Germline V gene sequence: CDR1 LNHNV, CDR2 YYDKDF (reference sequence). This CDR3 comprises 16 residues. Trimming removed 1 base at V and 1 base at J, with 12 bases between.

This clonotype came up many times. The chain recombines TRBV7-2 with TRBJ2-3, with a tentative D call TRBD2 (6 bases). V was pared by 5 bases and J by 1 base, with 13 bases between. CDR3 length equals 15 residues. Looked up from germline, CDR1 is SGHTA and CDR2 is FQGNSA. As DNA, the CDR3 is TGTGCCAGCAGCCTATCCCCGGGGGGCACAGATACGCAGTATTTT. Its protein is CASSLSPGGTDTQYF.

This clonotype has ten or more counts. The chain carries TRBV20-1 and TRBJ2-3; either TRBD1 or TRBD2 may fit D (5 bases each). The CDR3 spans 17 residues. CDR1 DFQATT and CDR2 SNEGSKA come from the germline V gene (reference sequence). V lost 6 bases and J lost 2, with 24 bases in between. CDR3 nucleotides: TGCAGTGCCTTGCCCTTAGATTGGGACCAATACACAGATACGCAGTATTTT. Protein: CSALPLDWDQYTDTQYF.

The chain links TRBV6-1 to TRBJ1-1, with TRBD1 identical over 7 bases. The CDR3 length is 15 residues. V was pared by 5 bases and J by 1 base, with 7 bases of the junction left unmatched. Germline loops: CDR1 MNHNS, CDR2 SASEGT. This CDR3 reads CASSPWTGKNTEAFF. The CDR3, as DNA: TGTGCCAGCAGTCCGTGGACAGGCAAGAACACTGAAGCTTTCTTT.

This clonotype was detected many times. The chain is built from TRBV3-1 and TRBJ2-5; 11 bases align to TRBD2. CDR3 length equals 15 residues. Trimming removed 2 bases from V and 4 bases from J; junction bases left unmatched: 3. The V gene's germline CDR1 is LGHDT and CDR2 YNNKEL (reference sequence). CDR3 protein: CASSQRSGRGETQYF. CDR3 sequence (DNA): TGTGCCAGCAGCCAACGTAGCGGGAGGGGAGAGACCCAGTACTTC.

There are many counts of this clonotype. The J gene is TRBJ1-1, the V gene TRBV11-1; D is ambiguous. Germline loops: CDR1 SGHAT, CDR2 FQDESV (reference sequence). This CDR3 has 13 amino acids. Deletions cut 9 bases from V and 4 bases from J, with 15 bases between. The chain's CDR3 is CASGQAASTEAFF. The CDR3 DNA sequence: TGTGCCAGTGGGCAGGCGGCCAGCACTGAAGCTTTCTTT.

This clonotype turned up a few times. The J gene is TRBJ1-2, the V gene TRBV28; D remains ambiguous. CDR1 is MDHEN, CDR2 SYDVKM, per germline. The CDR3 extends over 14 amino acids. Trimming took off 5 bases at V and 4 bases at J, with 14 bases between the two ends. The DNA for the CDR3 is TGTGCCAGCAGTCCCCCAGGCAGTTTCTATGGCTACACCTTC. Encoded protein: CASSPPGSFYGYTF.

This clonotype was found many times. The chain employs TRBV28 and TRBJ2-2; D call uncertain. Trimming left V 6 bases short and J 3 bases short, with 14 bases between. The CDR3 has 15 amino acids. In germline, CDR1 is MDHEN, CDR2 SYDVKM. The CDR3 is CASRPSSGDTGELFF. Here the CDR3 DNA reads TGTGCCAGCAGGCCTTCATCCGGAGACACCGGGGAGCTGTTTTTT.

This clonotype was counted only a few times. This chain connects TRBV2 to TRBJ1-3; D is unresolved. This CDR3 comprises 14 residues. V lost 8 bases and J lost 2, with 13 bases in between. Germline CDR1 is SNHLY and CDR2 is FYNNEI. CDR3 bases: TGTGCCAGCGTCGTGAGGGATCCTGGAAACACCATATATTTT. This sequence encodes CASVVRDPGNTIYF.

This sequence joins TRBV6-1 and TRBJ2-2, with D unclear. CDR1 and CDR2 from the germline V gene are MNHNS and SASEGT. The V and J ends lost 5 bases and 1 base respectively, with 5 bases between them. The CDR3 consists of 13 residues. The CDR3 coding sequence is TGTGCCAGCAGTTATATGAACACCGGGGAGCTGTTTTTT. It yields the protein CASSYMNTGELFF.

This clonotype was picked up a small number of times. This chain connects TRBV20-1 to TRBJ1-4, with D possibly being TRBD1 (5 bases). The germline V gene encodes CDR1 DFQATT and CDR2 SNEGSKA (reference sequence). The CDR3 sequence is 14 residues long. Trimming shortened V by 0 bases and J by 8 bases, and 13 bases separated the two germline ends. This chain's CDR3 is CSARDQGRGEKLFF. CDR3 DNA sequence: TGCAGTGCTAGAGATCAGGGTCGGGGGGAAAAACTGTTTTTT.

This clonotype came up many times. An end of the junction differs from the germline gene, which may be a read error. The J gene is TRBJ2-5, the V gene TRBV11-2, with a possible D match to TRBD2 (5 bases). The CDR3 is 13 residues long. Germline loops: CDR1 SGHAT, CDR2 FQNNGV. CDR3 DNA: TGTGCCAGCAGCTTAGTAGAGGGCAGGAACTTGGACTTC. Its translation: CASSLVEGRNLDF.